This T cell receptor beta chain comes out of a study of CD8+ T cells in alopecia areata. Findings and limits, study-wide: Higher clonality was seen in lesional scalp than in normal scalp, especially in alopecia totalis/universalis. Among the top 100, expanded CD8+ clones were significantly decreased by tofacitinib, as was scalp clonality.

Extraction of RNA preceded its reverse transcription into cDNA, which served as the sequencing template. This table comes from immunoSEQ multiplex PCR, and its TCRdb copy is limited to in-frame clones, with some not included. The repertoire holds some 200,000 clones, with over 45% as singletons. The treatment here: oral pan-JAK inhibitor, 5-10 mg twice daily. Trimming cost V 4 bases and J 5 bases, with 15 bases left between them. The germline V gene encodes CDR1 SQVTM and CDR2 ANQGSEA. The CDR3 contains 13 residues. There are a few counts of this clone. Antigen unknown. The chain recombines TRBV29-1 with TRBJ2-7; D unresolved. This TCR came from a human donor with alopecia areata. This specimen consisted of CD4+ T cells sorted from blood, obtained at week 24, from a patient treated with tofacitinib. In nucleotides, the CDR3 is TGCAGCGTTGGGGATGGGCAGCCCCACGAGCAGTACTTC. Translating it yields CSVGDGQPHEQYF.